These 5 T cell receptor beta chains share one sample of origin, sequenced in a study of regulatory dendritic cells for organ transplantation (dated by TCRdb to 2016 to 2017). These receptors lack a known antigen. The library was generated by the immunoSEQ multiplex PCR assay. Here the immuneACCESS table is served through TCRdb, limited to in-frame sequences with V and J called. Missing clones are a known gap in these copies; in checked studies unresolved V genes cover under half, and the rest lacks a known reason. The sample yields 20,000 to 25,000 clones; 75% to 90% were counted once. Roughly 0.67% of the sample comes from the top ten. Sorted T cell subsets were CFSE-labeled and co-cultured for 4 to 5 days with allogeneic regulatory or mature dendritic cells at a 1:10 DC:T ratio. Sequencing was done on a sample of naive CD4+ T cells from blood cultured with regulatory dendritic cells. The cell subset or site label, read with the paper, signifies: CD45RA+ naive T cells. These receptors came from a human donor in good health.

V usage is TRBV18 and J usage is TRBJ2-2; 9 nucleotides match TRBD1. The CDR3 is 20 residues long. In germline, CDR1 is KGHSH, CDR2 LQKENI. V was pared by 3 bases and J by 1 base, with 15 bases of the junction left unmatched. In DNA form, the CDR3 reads TGTGCCAGCTCACCGATATATACCGGGACAGGGTCTCGGAACACCGGGGAGCTGTTTTTT. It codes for CASSPIYTGTGSRNTGELFF.

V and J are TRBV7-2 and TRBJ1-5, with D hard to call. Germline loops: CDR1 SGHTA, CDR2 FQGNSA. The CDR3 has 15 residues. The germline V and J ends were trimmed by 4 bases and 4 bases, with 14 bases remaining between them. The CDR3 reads CASSSSGSKNQPQHF. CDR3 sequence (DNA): TGTGCCAGCAGCTCCTCCGGGTCTAAGAATCAGCCCCAGCATTTT.

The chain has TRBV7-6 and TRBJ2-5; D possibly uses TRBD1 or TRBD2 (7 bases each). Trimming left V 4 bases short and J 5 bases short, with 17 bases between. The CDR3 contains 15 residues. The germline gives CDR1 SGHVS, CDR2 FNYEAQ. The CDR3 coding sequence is TGTGCCAGCAGCTGGGGGGGACAGCTCGGGGAGACCCAGTACTTC. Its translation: CASSWGGQLGETQYF.

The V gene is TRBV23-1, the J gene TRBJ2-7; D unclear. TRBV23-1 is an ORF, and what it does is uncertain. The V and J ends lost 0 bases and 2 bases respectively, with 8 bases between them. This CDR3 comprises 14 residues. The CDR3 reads CASSQSRSPYEQYF. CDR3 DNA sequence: TGCGCCAGCAGTCAATCTAGGAGTCCCTACGAGCAGTACTTC.

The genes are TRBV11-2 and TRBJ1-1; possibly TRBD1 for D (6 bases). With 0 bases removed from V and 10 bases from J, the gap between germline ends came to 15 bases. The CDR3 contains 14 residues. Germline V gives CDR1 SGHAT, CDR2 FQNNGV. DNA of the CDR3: TGTGCCAGCAGCTTAGATCAGGGGCGCCCCGGAGCTTTCTTT. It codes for CASSLDQGRPGAFF.